Each of the 32 T cell receptor beta chains below was sequenced from the same sample in a study of coeliac disease. What these receptors recognize is not known. Assay: immunoSEQ multiplex PCR; the TCRdb copy retains only in-frame clones and omits some. The table includes roughly 3,500 clones, around 70% detected once. Overall study findings and caveats: In active celiac disease, intraepithelial and lamina propria TRB and TRG repertoires were less clonal than controls.

Sequencing was done on a sample of intraepithelial lymphocytes from the gut. The receptors here all came from a woman aged 55-69 years with active celiac disease.

V usage is TRBV6-5 and J usage is TRBJ2-1; D is possibly TRBD1 (5 bases). Trimming cost V 5 bases and J 2 bases, with 10 bases left between them. The CDR3 totals 14 residues. Germline V gives CDR1 MNHEY, CDR2 SVGAGI. CDR3 in amino acids: CASSADSTYNEQFF. CDR3 coding DNA: TGTGCCAGCAGTGCCGACAGCACCTACAATGAGCAGTTCTTC.

V gene TRBV7-2 combines with J gene TRBJ1-1, with D hard to call. In germline, CDR1 is SGHTA, CDR2 FQGNSA. This CDR3 has 13 residues. Between the trimmed V and J ends, which lost 4 bases and 5 bases, there was a span of 11 bases. The CDR3 sequence: CASSSPRGTEAFF. The CDR3 DNA reads TGTGCCAGCAGCTCCCCTCGGGGAACTGAAGCTTTCTTT.

V and J are TRBV5-4 and TRBJ1-2, with 8 bases matching TRBD1. The CDR3 is made up of 15 amino acids. J was trimmed by 2 bases and V by 3 bases; bases with no gene match: 6. Per the germline V gene, CDR1 is SGHNT and CDR2 is YYREEE (reference sequence). The CDR3 nucleotides read TGTGCCAGCAGCTCGGACAGGGCGCCCAACTATGGCTACACCTTC. It yields the protein CASSSDRAPNYGYTF.

This clone was counted a single time. The chain couples TRBV7-9 to TRBJ2-3; D is unclear. This CDR3 comprises 14 residues. Deletions cut 1 base from V and 3 bases from J, with 8 bases between. The germline V gene has CDR1 SEHNR and CDR2 FQNEAQ (reference sequence). DNA of the CDR3: TGTGCCAGCAGCTTAGTCAGGCAAACAGATACGCAGTATTTT. It codes for CASSLVRQTDTQYF.

This clone has only a few counts. J is TRBJ2-1 and V is TRBV4-3, with D possibly being TRBD1 (6 bases). The CDR3 sequence is 15 residues long. Germline CDR1 LGHNA, CDR2 YSLEER. Trimming pared 5 bases from V and 8 bases from J, leaving 19 bases between. For the CDR3, the DNA is TGCGCCAGCAGCTACGAGGGGGAGCAGGTCTATGAGCAGTTCTTC. Translating it yields CASSYEGEQVYEQFF.

The rearrangement uses TRBV25-1 and TRBJ1-1, with 7 bases identical to TRBD1. Germline-derived CDR1 and CDR2 are MGHDK and SYGVNS. The CDR3 runs to 15 residues. Germline trimming cut 5 bases from V and 6 bases from J; bases unmatched to any gene: 12. The CDR3 sequence is CASSSDHTGDPEAFF. CDR3 DNA: TGTGCCAGCAGTTCGGACCATACAGGGGACCCTGAAGCTTTCTTT.

This clone was picked up a small number of times. This chain joins TRBV25-1 and TRBJ2-3; D perhaps matches TRBD2 (5 bases). The V end lost 5 bases, the J end lost 2 bases, and 11 bases lay between the germline ends. The CDR3 spans 14 residues. Germline CDR1 and CDR2: MGHDK and SYGVNS. The CDR3 is CASSFDGVTDTQYF. CDR3 nucleotides: TGTGCCAGCAGTTTTGACGGGGTCACAGATACGCAGTATTTT.

V is TRBV7-9 and J is TRBJ2-3; no firm D call. The CDR3 is 12 residues long. Germline V gives CDR1 SEHNR, CDR2 FQNEAQ (reference sequence). Trimming shortened V by 8 bases and J by 1 base, and 7 bases separated the two germline ends. The chain's CDR3 is CASLTGTDTQYF. The CDR3 DNA is TGTGCCAGCCTAACCGGCACAGATACGCAGTATTTT.

The genes are TRBV7-2 and TRBJ1-1, with D hard to call. Germline CDR1 and CDR2: SGHTA and FQGNSA. CDR3 length equals 14 residues. Trimming left V 4 bases short and J 0 bases short, with 9 bases between. In DNA, the CDR3 is TGTGCCAGCAGCTCCACTCTTATGAACACTGAAGCTTTCTTT. This translates into CASSSTLMNTEAFF.

V usage is TRBV28 and J usage is TRBJ1-5; D possibly corresponds to TRBD1 (6 bases). V lost 6 bases and J 3 bases, leaving 21 bases between the germline ends. Germline loops: CDR1 MDHEN, CDR2 SYDVKM. This CDR3 region has 17 residues. CDR3 protein: CASRFQVQGVFNQPQHF. In DNA, the CDR3 is TGTGCCAGCAGGTTTCAGGTACAGGGCGTTTTCAATCAGCCCCAGCATTTT.

CDR3 nucleotide sequence: TGTGCCAGCAGCTCCACCGTCGGGAAGGAAGCCGGGGAGCTGTTTTTT. Protein: CASSSTVGKEAGELFF. The rearrangement joins TRBV11-2 to TRBJ2-2; tentative D call: TRBD2 (5 bases). V lost 4 bases and J lost 6, with 18 bases in between. Germline CDR1 is SGHAT and CDR2 is FQNNGV. This CDR3 is 16 amino acids long.

The V and J genes are TRBV13 and TRBJ1-6, with D possibly matching TRBD1 (6 bases). CDR1 is PRHDT, CDR2 FYEKMQ, per germline (reference sequence). CDR3 length: 13 residues. Between the trimmed V and J ends, which lost 5 bases and 15 bases, there was a span of 17 bases. The CDR3, as DNA: TGTGCCAGCAGCATACGACAGGAACGGTTCCTCCACTTT. The encoded protein is CASSIRQERFLHF.

The chain uses TRBV15 and TRBJ2-7; maybe TRBD2 (5 bases). The CDR3 is 19 residues long. V was clipped by 0 bases and J by 2 bases, with 23 bases between them. CDR1 is LNHNV, CDR2 YYDKDF, per germline (reference sequence). CDR3 sequence (DNA): TGTGCCACCAGCAGAGATGAGGGCACTCCAACCCCCTCCCCCTACGAGCAGTACTTC. Protein product: CATSRDEGTPTPSPYEQYF.

V is TRBV2 and J is TRBJ2-3; 8 positions agree with TRBD1. Trimming removed 4 bases from V and 3 bases from J; junction bases left unmatched: 6. Per the germline V gene, CDR1 is SNHLY and CDR2 is FYNNEI. This CDR3 has 15 amino acids. The CDR3, as DNA: TGTGCCAGCAGTGGCAGGCAGGGGGCGACAGATACGCAGTATTTT. Amino acids: CASSGRQGATDTQYF. The complete variable domain, with remaining parts taken from reference TRBV2 and TRBJ2-3, reads EPEVTQTPSHQVTQMGQEVILRCVPISNHLYFYWYRQILGQKVEFLVSFYNNEISEKSEIFDDQFSVERPDGSNFTLKIRSTKLEDSAMYFCASSGRQGATDTQYFGPGTRLTVL.

The chain uses TRBV30 and TRBJ1-1; D possibly corresponds to TRBD1 (5 bases). Germline V gene sequence: CDR1 GTSNPN, CDR2 SVGIG (reference sequence). V lost 0 bases to trimming and J lost 1 base, with 9 bases between them. The CDR3 is made up of 14 amino acids. DNA for the CDR3: TGTGCCTGGAGTGTAGGGGCGGAGAACACTGAAGCTTTCTTT. This codes for CAWSVGAENTEAFF.

This rearrangement joins TRBV29-1 to TRBJ1-4; D remains unclear. Trimming left V 4 bases short and J 7 bases short, with 13 bases between. Germline loops: CDR1 SQVTM, CDR2 ANQGSEA. CDR3 length: 13 amino acids. The CDR3 coding sequence is TGCAGCGTTGTGAAACAGTTCGGTGAAAAACTGTTTTTT. Translation: CSVVKQFGEKLFF.

This clone was counted a few times. In DNA, the CDR3 is TGTGCCACCAGCGGGGCCATGGGGGGGGCCCTCTACGTGGAGTACTTC. Amino acids: CATSGAMGGALYVEYF. The chain is built from TRBV15 and TRBJ2-7; tentative D call: TRBD2 (7 bases). Looked up from germline, CDR1 is LNHNV and CDR2 is YYDKDF (reference sequence). V lost 5 bases and J 11 bases, leaving 28 bases between the germline ends. The length of the CDR3 is 16 residues.

The chain has TRBV19 and TRBJ2-1; 10 bases match TRBD1. The V and J ends lost 3 bases and 5 bases, in that order; junction bases with no gene match: 13. Germline CDR1 is LNHDA and CDR2 is SQIVND (reference sequence). CDR3 length: 18 amino acids. The CDR3 spells CASSISGTGDPLDNEQFF. DNA of the CDR3: TGTGCCAGTAGTATCTCCGGGACAGGGGATCCGCTAGACAATGAGCAGTTCTTC.

In this sample, this clone turned up a few times. This chain links TRBV9 with TRBJ2-2; possibly TRBD2 for D (5 bases). In germline, CDR1 is SGDLS, CDR2 YYNGEE. The CDR3 is 13 amino acids. The V gene lost 3 bases and the J gene lost 10 bases, with 13 bases spanning the gap. The DNA for the CDR3 is TGTGCCAGCAGCGAGCTTGGGGAGTCGGAGCTGTTTTTT. Protein: CASSELGESELFF.

A single count supports this clone. The rearrangement joins TRBV5-6 to TRBJ1-2, with a tentative D call TRBD1 (5 bases). Germline CDR1 is SGHDT and CDR2 is YYEEEE. The length of the CDR3 is 15 residues. V was trimmed by 4 bases and J by 8 bases, leaving 21 bases between them. The CDR3 reads CASSPLRVGLEGYTF. CDR3 bases: TGTGCCAGCAGCCCCCTCAGGGTAGGGCTTGAAGGCTACACCTTC.

This clone has a handful of counts. J is TRBJ1-3 and V is TRBV6-5; TRBD1 agrees at 11 bases. Germline CDR1 reads MNHEY; CDR2 reads SVGAGI. The CDR3 totals 16 residues. V lost 4 bases and J lost 4; bases outside the gene matches: 6. CDR3 in amino acids: CASSSGTGGLGNTIYF. The CDR3 bases are TGTGCCAGCAGTTCCGGGACAGGGGGTCTAGGAAACACCATATATTTT.

The V call is TRBV7-9, the J call TRBJ1-1, with TRBD1 matching 9 bases. This CDR3 has 16 amino acids. V shed 5 bases and J 4 bases; nucleotides not matched to a gene: 11. Per the germline V gene, CDR1 is SEHNR and CDR2 is FQNEAQ (reference sequence). The CDR3 nucleotides read TGTGCCAGCAGCCTACGCGCGACAGGGGGGGGCACTGAAGCTTTCTTT. It translates to CASSLRATGGGTEAFF.

The rearrangement uses TRBV7-9 and TRBJ2-3; 8 bases line up with TRBD2. V lost 6 bases, J lost 6 bases, and 14 bases stayed unmatched. This CDR3 has 16 residues. Germline CDR1 is SEHNR and CDR2 is FQNEAQ (reference sequence). The CDR3 sequence: CASRPLEGLVLDTQYF. CDR3 DNA sequence: TGTGCCAGCAGACCCCTTGAGGGACTAGTGCTGGATACGCAGTATTTT.

Judged by abundance, this clone is medium-sized. This chain's CDR3 is CASSLTTLSGKRGSSTDTQYF. CDR3 DNA: TGCGCCAGCAGTCTCACCACTTTATCAGGGAAGAGGGGGTCTAGCACAGATACGCAGTATTTT. This chain connects TRBV4-3 to TRBJ2-3; D possibly corresponds to TRBD1 (6 bases). The V gene's germline CDR1 is LGHNA and CDR2 YSLEER. Trimming removed 6 bases from V and 0 bases from J, with 31 bases in between. The CDR3 contains 21 residues.

The chain uses TRBV27 and TRBJ2-3; TRBD1 matches at 7 bases. CDR1 and CDR2 (germline): MNHEY, SMNVEV (reference sequence). The CDR3 length is 14 residues. Losses at the gene ends were 6 bases for V and 7 bases for J; bases not matched to a gene: 10. CDR3 residues: CASSLKGQKNTQYF. The CDR3 coding sequence is TGTGCCAGCAGCCTGAAGGGACAGAAGAATACGCAGTATTTT.

The chain links TRBV7-9 to TRBJ2-7; perhaps TRBD1 as D (6 bases). V was clipped by 5 bases and J by 6 bases, with 26 bases between them. The CDR3 length is 17 residues. Germline loops: CDR1 SEHNR, CDR2 FQNEAQ (reference sequence). The CDR3 sequence is CASSPRAQGIVPPEQYF. DNA for the CDR3: TGTGCCAGCAGCCCCCGCGCCCAGGGGATTGTCCCCCCCGAGCAGTACTTC.

The V and J genes are TRBV6-6 and TRBJ1-4, with TRBD1 matching over 9 bases. V was clipped by 4 bases and J by 8 bases; unmatched bases: 8. CDR1 and CDR2 (germline): MNHNY, SVGAGI (reference sequence). The CDR3 runs 15 residues. The CDR3 nucleotides read TGTGCCAGCAGTTCGGGACAGGGAGCGCGCGAAAAACTGTTTTTT. Residues: CASSSGQGAREKLFF.

This chain connects TRBV9 to TRBJ2-3; 9 bases map to TRBD2. The J segment lost 5 bases and the V segment lost 3 bases, leaving 7 bases of the junction unmatched. The germline V gene encodes CDR1 SGDLS and CDR2 YYNGEE. CDR3 length: 15 amino acids. The CDR3 nucleotides are TGTGCCAGCAGCGACATAGCGGGGGTGAGAGATACGCAGTATTTT. Translation gives CASSDIAGVRDTQYF.

The chain combines TRBV7-3 with TRBJ2-1, with a weak D call TRBD2 (6 bases). Trimming pared 2 bases from V and 4 bases from J, leaving 12 bases between. This CDR3 has 15 residues. Germline V CDR1 and CDR2: SGHTA, FQGTGA. DNA for the CDR3: TGTGCCAGCAGCTTACACCGGGGGAATTACAATGAGCAGTTCTTC. Protein product: CASSLHRGNYNEQFF.

The chain links TRBV5-5 to TRBJ2-5, with TRBD2 matching 8 bases. Germline V lookup: CDR1 SGHKS, CDR2 YYEKEE (reference sequence). The CDR3 contains 14 residues. V shed 6 bases and J 3 bases; nucleotides not matched to a gene: 7. The DNA of the CDR3 is TGTGCCAGCACCTCCCGGGGGGGAAAAGAGACCCAGTACTTC. Its protein product is CASTSRGGKETQYF.

The chain employs TRBV18 and TRBJ2-5, with D tentatively TRBD1 (5 bases). Germline values: CDR1 KGHSH, CDR2 LQKENI. This CDR3 is 14 amino acids long. With 6 bases removed from V and 9 bases from J, the gap between germline ends came to 20 bases. The chain's CDR3 is CASSPDRMSGAQYF. The DNA of the CDR3 is TGTGCCAGCTCCCCTGACAGAATGTCTGGGGCCCAGTACTTC.

The rearrangement uses TRBV28 and TRBJ1-5; 8 positions match TRBD1. Germline trimming cut 4 bases from V and 11 bases from J; bases unmatched to any gene: 22. Germline V gives CDR1 MDHEN, CDR2 SYDVKM. This CDR3 has 18 amino acids. CDR3 residues: CASSSLTYHQDRAEAQHF. The CDR3 DNA reads as TGTGCCAGCAGTTCCCTTACCTACCATCAGGACAGGGCTGAGGCCCAGCATTTT.